These T cell receptor beta chains were read from a single sample in a study of blood T cell repertoires in COVID-19. The repertoire was sequenced with immunoSEQ multiplex PCR; TCRdb's copy has only in-frame clones and lacks some. The sample lists about 140,000 clones; approximately 78% were seen once. The sequencing input was peripheral blood. Receptors originate from a man aged 55 to 69 who had recovered from COVID-19. Both conserved end residues are part of each CDR3. The D gene is left open where the match is weak. Rows may omit the clone size; those that give it use once, few, many or a size class.

TRBV4-3	TRBD2	-	TRBJ2-3	CASSQERDTGGGATDTQYF	TGCGCCAGCAGCCAAGAGAGGGACACTGGCGGGGGGGCCACAGATACGCAGTATTTT
TRBV6-5	TRBD1	-	TRBJ2-7	CASSLRTGVWNF	TGTGCCAGCAGTCTCCGGACAGGGGTTTGGAACTTC
TRBV10-3	TRBD1	-	TRBJ1-5	CAISTDRGSNQPQHF	TGTGCCATCAGCACTGACAGGGGTAGCAATCAGCCCCAGCATTTT
TRBV19	TRBD1	-	TRBJ1-2	CASSSTGGNYGYTF	TGTGCCAGTAGTTCAACAGGGGGCAACTATGGCTACACCTTC
TRBV7-4	-	-	TRBJ2-7	CASSLAYRDSYEQYF	TGTGCCAGCAGCTTAGCGTACAGGGACTCCTACGAGCAGTACTTC
TRBV7-2	TRBD1	few	TRBJ1-1	CASSSEFRQGTEAFF	TGTGCCAGCAGCTCCGAATTTCGACAGGGGACTGAAGCTTTCTTT
TRBV3-1/TRBV3-2	-	-	TRBJ1-6	CASSQERAHGVGNSPLHF	TGTGCCAGCAGCCAAGAAAGGGCCCACGGGGTTGGGAATTCACCCCTCCACTTT
TRBV3-1/TRBV3-2	TRBD2	once	TRBJ2-1	CASSQGGSGVGNEQFF	TGTGCCAGCAGCCAGGGGGGGAGTGGGGTAGGGAATGAGCAGTTCTTC
TRBV7-6	TRBD1	few	TRBJ2-2	CASRQRPGQGTGELFF	TGTGCCAGCAGACAACGGCCGGGACAGGGTACCGGGGAGCTGTTTTTT
TRBV11-2	-	-	TRBJ1-2	CASSSRDNYGYTF	TGTGCCAGCAGCTCCAGGGATAACTATGGCTACACCTTC
TRBV7-9	TRBD1	-	TRBJ1-1	CASSLTGGRDAEAFF	TGTGCCAGCAGCTTAACAGGGGGTAGGGACGCTGAAGCTTTCTTT
TRBV6-5	-	-	TRBJ1-5	CASDQVSNQPQHF	TGTGCCAGCGATCAGGTTAGCAATCAGCCCCAGCATTTT
TRBV6-5	-	few	TRBJ1-1	CASSYSPGTEAFF	TGTGCCAGCAGTTACTCGCCCGGGACTGAAGCTTTCTTT
TRBV18	-	-	TRBJ1-6	CASSPEGRGSPLHF	TGTGCCAGCTCACCCGAGGGTCGGGGATCACCCCTCCACTTT
TRBV16	TRBD1	few	TRBJ1-5	CASSQSGTGDQPQHF	TGTGCCAGCAGCCAATCGGGGACAGGGGATCAGCCCCAGCATTTT
TRBV4-3	-	-	TRBJ1-4	CASSQDFGRGNLVFNEKLFF	TGCGCCAGCAGCCAAGATTTTGGCAGGGGAAACCTAGTTTTTAATGAAAAACTGTTTTTT
TRBV3-1/TRBV3-2	TRBD2	-	TRBJ2-1	CASSQGLAGGGEQFF	TGTGCCAGCAGCCAGGGACTAGCGGGAGGTGGCGAGCAGTTCTTC
TRBV7-9	TRBD2	-	TRBJ2-1	CASRAGGGENNEQFF	TGTGCCAGCAGGGCTGGCGGGGGGGAAAACAATGAGCAGTTCTTC
TRBV12-3/TRBV12-4	-	-	TRBJ2-3	CASKGGADTQYF	TGTGCCAGCAAAGGGGGAGCAGATACGCAGTATTTT
TRBV19	TRBD1	-	TRBJ2-7	CASSWDRASEQYF	TGTGCCAGTAGTTGGGACAGGGCGTCCGAGCAGTACTTC
TRBV7-2	TRBD2	-	TRBJ2-2	CASSLVNSGGARTGELFF	TGTGCCAGCAGCTTAGTGAATAGCGGGGGGGCGAGGACCGGGGAGCTGTTTTTT
TRBV30	TRBD1	-	TRBJ1-1	CAWDRGMNTEAFF	TGTGCCTGGGACAGGGGTATGAACACTGAAGCTTTCTTT
TRBV5-6	-	-	TRBJ1-6	CASSFTGSTPLHF	TGTGCCAGCAGCTTTACAGGCTCGACACCCCTCCACTTT
TRBV29-1	-	-	TRBJ1-1	CSVEAVARVDTEAFF	TGCAGCGTTGAAGCTGTAGCCCGGGTAGACACTGAAGCTTTCTTT
TRBV7-6	-	-	TRBJ2-1	CASSLAAGTVNNEQFF	TGTGCCAGCAGCTTAGCTGCGGGAACTGTTAACAATGAGCAGTTCTTC
TRBV7-2	TRBD2	-	TRBJ2-3	CASSPTSGATDTQYF	TGTGCCAGCAGTCCGACTAGCGGGGCCACAGATACGCAGTATTTT
TRBV7-2	-	-	TRBJ1-2	CASSLDRGSGGYTF	TGTGCCAGCAGCTTAGATCGGGGGTCGGGTGGCTACACCTTC
TRBV7-2	TRBD1	-	TRBJ1-6	CASSPSTGDNSPLHF	TGTGCCAGCAGCCCTTCGACAGGGGATAATTCACCCCTCCACTTT
TRBV6-5	TRBD1	-	TRBJ2-5	CASSPGQRQETQYF	TGTGCCAGCAGTCCGGGACAGAGACAAGAGACCCAGTACTTC
TRBV28	-	-	TRBJ2-4	CASSILTGAKNIQYF	TGTGCCAGCAGTATCTTGACTGGAGCGAAAAACATTCAGTACTTC
TRBV16	-	-	TRBJ1-1	CASSPSGGGTEAFF	TGTGCCAGCAGCCCCTCGGGGGGCGGCACTGAAGCTTTCTTT
TRBV6-2/TRBV6-3	TRBD1	few	TRBJ2-1	CASNPRGYNEQFF	TGTGCCAGCAACCCCAGGGGGTACAATGAGCAGTTCTTC
TRBV6-5	-	-	TRBJ2-1	CASSYARRVSYNEQFF	TGTGCCAGCAGTTACGCAAGGCGGGTCTCCTACAATGAGCAGTTCTTC
TRBV7-3	-	-	TRBJ2-1	CASSLNPHGEQFF	TGTGCCAGCAGCTTAAACCCCCACGGTGAGCAGTTCTTC
TRBV5-1	TRBD2	-	TRBJ2-2	CASSLAGRGTGELFF	TGCGCCAGCAGCTTGGCCGGGAGGGGCACCGGGGAGCTGTTTTTT
TRBV29-1	TRBD1	many	TRBJ1-1	CSVPDRVRTEAFF	TGCAGCGTGCCGGACAGGGTGAGGACTGAAGCTTTCTTT
TRBV6-5	-	-	TRBJ1-1	CASSYGGAPNTEAFF	TGTGCCAGCAGTTACGGAGGGGCTCCGAACACTGAAGCTTTCTTT
TRBV5-1	-	-	TRBJ2-2	CASSLGTTNTGELFF	TGCGCCAGCAGCTTGGGGACAACTAACACCGGGGAGCTGTTTTTT
TRBV6-5	-	-	TRBJ1-4	CATAVEANEKLFF	TGTGCCACCGCGGTTGAGGCTAATGAAAAACTGTTTTTT
TRBV5-6	-	once	TRBJ2-3	CASSFQGRVPDTQYF	TGTGCCAGCAGCTTTCAGGGCAGGGTGCCAGATACGCAGTATTTT
TRBV7-9	TRBD1	-	TRBJ2-2	CANLGQGQRNTGELFF	TGTGCCAACCTAGGACAGGGGCAAAGGAACACCGGGGAGCTGTTTTTT
TRBV5-4	TRBD2	-	TRBJ2-7	CASSLDPGVGLAVYEQYF	TGTGCCAGCAGCTTGGATCCCGGGGTTGGACTAGCGGTCTACGAGCAGTACTTC
TRBV28	TRBD2	-	TRBJ2-1	CASTSGVTYNEQFF	TGTGCCAGCACTAGCGGGGTAACCTACAATGAGCAGTTCTTC
TRBV15	-	-	TRBJ2-3	CATSSRGTDEDTQYF	TGTGCCACCAGCTCCCGCGGGACGGACGAGGATACGCAGTATTTT
TRBV19	-	-	TRBJ2-3	CASSISQGRTDTQYF	TGTGCCAGTAGTATAAGCCAGGGGAGAACAGATACGCAGTATTTT
TRBV7-9	TRBD2	-	TRBJ2-1	CASRLGGLAGDNEQFF	TGTGCCAGCAGATTAGGGGGCCTAGCGGGGGACAATGAGCAGTTCTTC
TRBV30	-	few	TRBJ1-2	CAWSAGGNYGYTF	TGTGCCTGGAGTGCGGGGGGTAACTATGGCTACACCTTC
TRBV28	-	-	TRBJ1-6	CASSFQFSPLHF	TGTGCCAGCAGTTTCCAGTTTTCACCCCTCCACTTT
TRBV7-9	-	-	TRBJ1-6	CASSLKQVSSYNSPLHF	TGTGCCAGCAGCTTAAAACAGGTAAGCTCCTATAATTCACCCCTCCACTTT
TRBV5-6	-	-	TRBJ1-2	CASSPDYLRGYTF	TGTGCCAGCAGCCCCGACTATTTACGTGGCTACACCTTC
TRBV6-5	TRBD1	-	TRBJ2-3	CAITDRNTDTQYF	TGTGCCATTACGGACAGGAACACAGATACGCAGTATTTT
TRBV19	-	-	TRBJ2-7	CASSPSGYEQYF	TGTGCCAGTAGTCCAAGCGGGTACGAGCAGTACTTC
TRBV6-5	-	-	TRBJ2-7	CASNRDLSSYEQYF	TGTGCCAGCAATAGGGACTTGAGTTCCTACGAGCAGTACTTC
TRBV4-2	-	-	TRBJ1-3	CASSQDRPGVGNTIYF	TGTGCCAGCAGCCAAGATCGACCCGGGGTCGGAAACACCATATATTTT
TRBV4-2	TRBD1	-	TRBJ1-4	CASSQEDRNEKLFF	TGTGCCAGCAGCCAAGAGGACAGGAATGAAAAACTGTTTTTT
TRBV30	TRBD2	few	TRBJ2-7	CAYSPGLGSYEQYF	TGTGCCTATTCCCCGGGACTAGGCTCCTACGAGCAGTACTTC
TRBV28	-	-	TRBJ2-5	CASSFGLFRETQYF	TGTGCCAGCAGTTTCGGTCTATTTCGGGAGACCCAGTACTTC
TRBV6-2/TRBV6-3	TRBD2	-	TRBJ2-1	CASTPGLAYNEQFF	TGTGCCAGCACCCCGGGACTAGCCTACAATGAGCAGTTCTTC
TRBV11-1	TRBD1	-	TRBJ1-2	CASSPRTGLKDGYTF	TGTGCCAGCAGCCCGCGGACAGGGTTAAAGGATGGCTACACCTTC
TRBV6-5	TRBD1	few	TRBJ1-2	CASVRGQFYGYTF	TGTGCCAGCGTCAGGGGGCAATTCTATGGCTACACCTTC